Following are 18 T cell receptor beta chains from one sample sequenced in a study of blood T cell repertoires in COVID-19. Only in-frame clones appear in the TCRdb table, and some are missing; sequencing was by immunoSEQ multiplex PCR. The sample comprises around 62,000 clones, approximately 90% of which are singletons, and over 9.5% rests with the top ten. Sample: PBMCs or T cells enriched from blood (not recorded which). Receptors were obtained from a woman aged 40 to 55 who had recovered from COVID-19.

V usage is TRBV14 and J usage is TRBJ2-7, with D unresolved. Germline CDR1 and CDR2: SGHDN and FVKESK. V lost 0 bases and J lost 3, with 12 bases in between. CDR3 length: 15 residues. The CDR3 region is CASSQEGPKFYEQYF. The CDR3 bases are TGTGCCAGCAGCCAAGAGGGCCCAAAGTTCTACGAGCAGTACTTC.

This chain connects TRBV5-1 to TRBJ1-2; weak D call: TRBD1 (6 bases). Germline V gene data show CDR1 as SGHRS and CDR2 as YFSETQ. The germline V and J ends were trimmed by 2 bases and 3 bases, with 8 bases remaining between them. This CDR3 comprises 13 residues. The CDR3 nucleotides read TGCGCCAGCAGCTTCAGGGGTGACTATGGCTACACCTTC. Translating gives CASSFRGDYGYTF.

The chain joins TRBV5-1 to TRBJ2-2; TRBD1 might be the D (5 bases). Germline V lookup: CDR1 SGHRS, CDR2 YFSETQ. The CDR3 loop spans 14 amino acids. Trimming shortened V by 0 bases and J by 5 bases, and 8 bases separated the two germline ends. The CDR3 sequence is CASSLAQVTGELFF. DNA for the CDR3: TGCGCCAGCAGCTTGGCACAGGTTACCGGGGAGCTGTTTTTT.

CDR3 DNA: TGTGCCGGTGGAGGGGCAGGGGGCGATGGCTACACCTTC. Amino acid sequence: CAGGGAGGDGYTF. This chain connects TRBV2 to TRBJ1-2, with 8 positions matching TRBD1. With 11 bases clipped from V and 6 bases from J, the junction kept 11 bases outside the gene matches. This CDR3 is built from 13 residues. In germline, CDR1 is SNHLY, CDR2 FYNNEI.

The chain has TRBV5-1 and TRBJ2-4; possible D gene TRBD2, 7 bases. With 4 bases removed from V and 2 bases from J, the gap between germline ends came to 16 bases. The CDR3 length is 16 residues. Germline CDR1 is SGHRS and CDR2 is YFSETQ. CDR3 bases: TGCGCCAGCAGCCCCTTGGGGGGGCCCTCCAAAAACATTCAGTACTTC. Protein: CASSPLGGPSKNIQYF.

The chain employs TRBV11-2 and TRBJ1-6; 8 positions agree with TRBD1. J gave up 7 bases and V 4 bases, and 3 bases lay outside the gene matches. The germline V gene encodes CDR1 SGHAT and CDR2 FQNNGV. The CDR3 spans 14 residues. The CDR3 is CASSSGQGNSPLHF. CDR3 DNA sequence: TGTGCCAGCAGCTCTGGACAGGGAAATTCACCCCTCCACTTT.

A single count supports this clone. The chain combines TRBV6-5 with TRBJ2-3, with D possibly TRBD1 on 5 matching bases. The CDR3 totals 15 residues. V lost 0 bases to trimming and J lost 3 bases, with 10 bases between them. Per the germline V gene, CDR1 is MNHEY and CDR2 is SVGAGI. CDR3 protein: CASSYSMQGTDTQYF. Here the CDR3 DNA reads TGTGCCAGCAGTTACTCGATGCAGGGAACAGATACGCAGTATTTT.

This chain links TRBV5-1 with TRBJ1-1, with a tentative D call TRBD1 (6 bases). The length of the CDR3 is 15 residues. Trimming left V 3 bases short and J 3 bases short, with 15 bases between. Germline lookup yields CDR1 SGHRS and CDR2 YFSETQ. CDR3 bases: TGCGCCAGCAGCTCGCGCTGGGGGCGGGACACTGAAGCTTTCTTT. Residues: CASSSRWGRDTEAFF.

V usage is TRBV27 and J usage is TRBJ2-5, with 13 positions matching TRBD2. V was clipped by 5 bases and J by 2 bases; unmatched bases: 11. The CDR3 runs to 18 residues. Germline V gene sequence: CDR1 MNHEY, CDR2 SMNVEV (reference sequence). The DNA for the CDR3 is TGTGCCAGCAGTCGGCAATGGACTAGCGGGGGACTACAAGAGACCCAGTACTTC. Translating it yields CASSRQWTSGGLQETQYF.

The rearrangement joins TRBV29-1 to TRBJ2-7; D might be TRBD1 (6 bases). Per the germline V gene, CDR1 is SQVTM and CDR2 is ANQGSEA. The CDR3 sequence is 12 residues long. V lost 6 bases and J lost 0, with 9 bases in between. CDR3 DNA sequence: TGCAGCGTACAGGGACCCTCCTACGAGCAGTACTTC. Its protein product is CSVQGPSYEQYF.

The chain couples TRBV6-6 to TRBJ2-7; 15 nucleotides match TRBD2. J lost 1 base, V lost 5 bases, and 12 bases had no gene match. This CDR3 comprises 19 residues. Per the germline V gene, CDR1 is MNHNY and CDR2 is SVGAGI (reference sequence). The CDR3 here is CASSPPRGLAGGGSYEQYF. The CDR3 coding sequence is TGTGCCAGCAGTCCACCTCGGGGACTAGCGGGGGGTGGATCCTACGAGCAGTACTTC.

This clone was seen a handful of times. This chain connects TRBV2 to TRBJ2-1; 7 nucleotides line up with TRBD2. The CDR3 loop spans 15 amino acids. Trimming at V came to 6 bases and at J to 0 bases, leaving 5 bases not matched to a gene. From germline, CDR1 is SNHLY and CDR2 FYNNEI. The CDR3 DNA is TGTGCCAGCAGGCTCGGGGGGAGCTCCTACAATGAGCAGTTCTTC. Its protein product is CASRLGGSSYNEQFF.

The genes are TRBV5-5 and TRBJ2-3, with D perhaps TRBD1 (6 bases). CDR3 size: 12 residues. V was shortened by 5 bases and J by 10 bases, with 14 bases between the two germline ends. Germline CDR1 and CDR2: SGHKS and YYEKEE (reference sequence). CDR3 sequence: CASSDTGNAQYF. DNA of the CDR3: TGTGCCAGCAGTGATACAGGGAATGCGCAGTATTTT.

V gene TRBV3-1 (or the pseudogene TRBV3-2) combines with J gene TRBJ1-2; possible D gene TRBD1, 6 bases. Germline loops: CDR1 LGHDT, CDR2 YNNKEL (reference sequence). The CDR3 is 16 residues long. V lost 4 bases, J lost 1 base, and 16 bases lay in between. The CDR3 bases are TGTGCCAGCAGCCCTAATGACAGGTGGGGTAACTATGGCTACACCTTC. This translates into CASSPNDRWGNYGYTF.

The rearrangement uses TRBV5-4 and TRBJ2-3, with 12 bases identical to TRBD2. V gave up 2 bases and J gave up 5 bases; unmatched junction bases: 6. This CDR3 has 16 residues. Germline V gene data show CDR1 as SGHNT and CDR2 as YYREEE (reference sequence). The CDR3 region is CASSLETSGGIDTQYF. The CDR3, as DNA: TGTGCCAGCAGCTTAGAAACTAGCGGGGGGATAGATACGCAGTATTTT.

The chain is built from TRBV11-1 and TRBJ2-7; tentative D call: TRBD2 (7 bases). Germline loops: CDR1 SGHAT, CDR2 FQDESV (reference sequence). This CDR3 has 16 residues. Deletions cut 0 bases from V and 0 bases from J, with 12 bases between. CDR3 in DNA: TGTGCCAGCAGCTTAGCCGGGGGGCTTATCTCCTACGAGCAGTACTTC. The encoded protein is CASSLAGGLISYEQYF. The full variable domain, completed using reference TRBV11-1 and TRBJ2-7, is EAEVAQSPRYKITEKSQAVAFWCDPISGHATLYWYRQILGQGPELLVQFQDESVVDDSQLPKDRFSAERLKGVDSTLKIQPAELGDSAMYLCASSLAGGLISYEQYFGPGTRLTVT.

The rearrangement links TRBV6-5 to TRBJ1-2; D unresolved. The V and J ends lost 4 bases and 4 bases respectively, with 10 bases between them. From germline, CDR1 is MNHEY and CDR2 SVGAGI. The CDR3 extends over 13 amino acids. The CDR3 sequence: CASSFEGSYGYTF. DNA for the CDR3: TGTGCCAGCAGTTTCGAGGGAAGCTATGGCTACACCTTC.

The J gene is TRBJ2-2, the V gene TRBV11-2, with a weak D call TRBD1 (5 bases). The V gene's germline CDR1 is SGHAT and CDR2 FQNNGV. V was trimmed by 1 base and J by 5 bases, leaving 11 bases between them. CDR3 size: 15 residues. The chain's CDR3 is CASSLVLQATGELFF. Here the CDR3 DNA reads TGTGCCAGCAGCTTAGTCCTACAGGCAACCGGGGAGCTGTTTTTT. Filled out from reference TRBV11-2 and TRBJ2-2, the complete variable domain reads EAGVAQSPRYKIIEKRQSVAFWCNPISGHATLYWYQQILGQGPKLLIQFQNNGVVDDSQLPKDRFSAERLKGVDSTLKIQPAKLEDSAVYLCASSLVLQATGELFFGEGSRLTVL.